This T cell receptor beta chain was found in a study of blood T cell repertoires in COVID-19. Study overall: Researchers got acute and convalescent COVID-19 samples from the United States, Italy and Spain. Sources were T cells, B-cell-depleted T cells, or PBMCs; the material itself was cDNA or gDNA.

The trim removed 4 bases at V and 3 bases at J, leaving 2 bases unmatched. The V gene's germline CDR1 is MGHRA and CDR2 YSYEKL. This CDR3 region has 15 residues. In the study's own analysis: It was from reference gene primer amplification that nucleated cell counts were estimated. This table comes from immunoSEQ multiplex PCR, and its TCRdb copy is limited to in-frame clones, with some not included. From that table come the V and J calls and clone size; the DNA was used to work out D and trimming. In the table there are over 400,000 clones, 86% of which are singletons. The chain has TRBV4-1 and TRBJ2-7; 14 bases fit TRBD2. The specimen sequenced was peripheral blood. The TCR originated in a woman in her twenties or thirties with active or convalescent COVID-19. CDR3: CASSLGTSGSYEQYF. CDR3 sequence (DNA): TGCGCCAGCAGCCTCGGGACTAGCGGGAGCTACGAGCAGTACTTC.